This entry lists 23 T cell receptor beta chains sequenced from one sample in a study of cytomegalovirus exposure and HLA in healthy donors. The study ran its PCR with 60 Vbeta and 13 Jbeta primers. Only in-frame clones appear in the TCRdb table, and some are missing; sequencing was by immunoSEQ multiplex PCR. Here the sample spans approximately 150,000 clones, roughly 73% being singletons. The sample was PBMCs. All receptors derive from a man aged 18 to 30 in good health and CMV-seropositive.

This chain connects TRBV28 to TRBJ2-3; D unclear. Trimming cost V 6 bases and J 2 bases, with 9 bases left between them. CDR3 length equals 13 residues. Germline-derived CDR1 and CDR2 are MDHEN and SYDVKM. DNA for the CDR3: TGTGCCAGCAGCCCACTGAACACAGATACGCAGTATTTT. It yields the protein CASSPLNTDTQYF.

This clone was recorded once. V gene TRBV19 combines with J gene TRBJ1-1, with 8 bases aligning to TRBD1. Germline-derived CDR1 and CDR2 are LNHDA and SQIVND (reference sequence). V lost 4 bases to trimming and J lost 1 base; unmatched junction nucleotides: 11. The CDR3 totals 17 residues. The DNA for the CDR3 is TGTGCCAGTAGTACCCGGGGTGGGGACAGGCCGAACACTGAAGCTTTCTTT. Translating it yields CASSTRGGDRPNTEAFF.

The V and J genes are TRBV5-1 and TRBJ1-4; D not resolved. The CDR3 is 14 residues long. V was shortened by 4 bases and J by 7 bases, with 14 bases between the two germline ends. Germline V gives CDR1 SGHRS, CDR2 YFSETQ. The CDR3 is CASSPQLRAEKLFF. In DNA form, the CDR3 reads TGCGCCAGCAGCCCCCAGCTGAGGGCTGAAAAACTGTTTTTT.

CDR3 nucleotides: TGCGCCAGCAGCTTACAGGGGTCTGATAATGAGCAGTTCTTC. Translation gives CASSLQGSDNEQFF. The V and J genes are TRBV5-1 and TRBJ2-1; 7 nucleotides line up with TRBD1. Trimming removed 2 bases from V and 7 bases from J; junction bases left unmatched: 6. CDR1 is SGHRS and CDR2 is YFSETQ in the germline V gene. The CDR3 is 14 residues long.

This rearrangement joins TRBV18 to TRBJ2-7; 7 bases match TRBD1. The germline V gene has CDR1 KGHSH and CDR2 LQKENI. Germline trimming cut 1 base from V and 6 bases from J; bases unmatched to any gene: 6. This CDR3 has 14 residues. CDR3 bases: TGTGCCAGCTCACCACAGGGGGCGCGTGGCGAGCAGTACTTC. Its translation is CASSPQGARGEQYF.

V gene TRBV27 combines with J gene TRBJ1-1; 10 bases are a match to TRBD1. The CDR3 covers 13 residues. Trimming cost V 6 bases and J 12 bases; bases outside gene matches: 10. CDR1 MNHEY and CDR2 SMNVEV come from the germline V gene (reference sequence). The CDR3 reads CASSYERQGATFF. Here the CDR3 DNA reads TGTGCCAGCAGCTATGAAAGACAGGGGGCGACTTTCTTT.

This clone has only one observation. The J gene is TRBJ1-3, the V gene TRBV5-1; D call uncertain. The CDR3 extends over 15 amino acids. Germline V lookup: CDR1 SGHRS, CDR2 YFSETQ. The V gene lost 1 base and the J gene lost 0 bases, with 8 bases spanning the gap. CDR3 amino acids: CASSLSGSSGNTIYF. Written as DNA, the CDR3 is TGCGCCAGCAGCTTGTCGGGGAGCTCTGGAAACACCATATATTTT.

The chain has TRBV11-2 and TRBJ2-7, with 14 positions matching TRBD2. The germline V gene has CDR1 SGHAT and CDR2 FQNNGV. V was pared by 5 bases and J by 3 bases, with 9 bases of the junction left unmatched. The CDR3 covers 17 residues. The CDR3 reads CASSRGLAGVGDYEQYF. The CDR3 DNA reads as TGTGCCAGCAGCCGGGGACTAGCGGGAGTGGGCGACTACGAGCAGTACTTC.

This chain joins TRBV28 and TRBJ1-1; D gene ambiguous. Germline CDR1 and CDR2: MDHEN and SYDVKM. Trimming shortened V by 5 bases and J by 3 bases, and 13 bases separated the two germline ends. The length of the CDR3 is 14 residues. For the CDR3, the DNA is TGTGCCAGCAGTCTCCTGGGAGGCGACACTGAAGCTTTCTTT. Translating gives CASSLLGGDTEAFF.

The J gene is TRBJ2-2, the V gene TRBV29-1; 8 bases align to TRBD2. The V gene end was trimmed by 1 base and the J gene end by 5 bases; junction bases not matched to a gene: 6. The CDR3 has 15 amino acids. Germline V CDR1 and CDR2: SQVTM, ANQGSEA. The DNA for the CDR3 is TGCAGCGTTGAAGCCAGCGGGAGCAGTACCGGGGAGCTGTTTTTT. Translating gives CSVEASGSSTGELFF.

The chain recombines TRBV7-8 with TRBJ2-2; the D is unclear. The CDR3 is made up of 15 amino acids. V was shortened by 1 base and J by 4 bases, with 10 bases between the two germline ends. CDR1 and CDR2 from the germline V gene are SGHVS and FQNEAQ. In DNA, the CDR3 is TGTGCCAGCAGCTTAGTCACTTCCTTCACCGGGGAGCTGTTTTTT. Protein sequence: CASSLVTSFTGELFF.

The chain uses TRBV11-2 and TRBJ2-3, with unresolved D. CDR1 is SGHAT and CDR2 is FQNNGV in the germline V gene. The V end lost 5 bases, the J end lost 0 bases, and 9 bases lay between the germline ends. The CDR3 totals 14 residues. CDR3 sequence reads: CASSPPGSTDTQYF. The DNA of the CDR3 is TGTGCCAGCAGCCCGCCCGGGAGCACAGATACGCAGTATTTT.

V gene TRBV5-4 combines with J gene TRBJ2-5; maybe TRBD2 (6 bases). CDR3 length equals 15 residues. Per germline, CDR1 SGHNT and CDR2 YYREEE (reference sequence). V was trimmed by 4 bases and J by 2 bases, leaving 15 bases between them. CDR3 sequence: CASSRGGGRQETQYF. The CDR3 bases are TGTGCCAGCAGCCGGGGAGGCGGCCGGCAAGAGACCCAGTACTTC.

This chain uses TRBV2 with TRBJ2-7, with TRBD1 matching 9 bases. This CDR3 has 14 residues. Germline-derived CDR1 and CDR2 are SNHLY and FYNNEI. Germline trimming cut 3 bases from V and 5 bases from J; bases unmatched to any gene: 5. The CDR3 DNA follows: TGTGCCAGCAGTGAGGACAGGGGCGGAGACGAGCAGTACTTC. Protein: CASSEDRGGDEQYF.

The V gene is TRBV28, the J gene TRBJ1-1, with a weak D call TRBD1 (6 bases). Deletions cut 7 bases from V and 4 bases from J, with 16 bases between. Germline V CDR1 and CDR2: MDHEN, SYDVKM. CDR3 length equals 14 residues. The CDR3 sequence is CASTRGGVGTEAFF. The CDR3 nucleotides read TGTGCCAGCACGAGAGGGGGTGTCGGCACTGAAGCTTTCTTT.

The chain recombines TRBV5-1 with TRBJ1-5; no definite D call. V was pared by 2 bases and J by 3 bases, with 9 bases between. The CDR3 has 14 residues. CDR1 and CDR2 from the germline V gene are SGHRS and YFSETQ. CDR3 region: CASSFNGNNQPQHF. CDR3 coding DNA: TGCGCCAGCAGCTTTAACGGTAACAATCAGCCCCAGCATTTT.

This clone was observed a few times. The rearrangement links TRBV29-1 to TRBJ2-3; 7 nucleotides align to TRBD2. Germline V lookup: CDR1 SQVTM, CDR2 ANQGSEA. With V trimmed by 8 bases and J by 5 bases, 13 bases remained unmatched. There are 14 residues in the CDR3. The CDR3 region has the DNA TGCAGCACCTCGGCGGGAGTAACGGGAGATACGCAGTATTTT. It yields the protein CSTSAGVTGDTQYF.

The V and J genes are TRBV7-9 and TRBJ1-2, with 8 positions matching TRBD1. The germline gives CDR1 SEHNR, CDR2 FQNEAQ (reference sequence). V lost 5 bases, J lost 4 bases, and 9 bases stayed unmatched. This CDR3 comprises 15 residues. CDR3 nucleotide sequence: TGTGCCAGCAGCCCAGGGGGCAGGCCTCTCTATGGCTACACCTTC. This translates into CASSPGGRPLYGYTF.

This clone was counted only a few times. The rearrangement joins TRBV6-1 to TRBJ2-1, with D possibly TRBD1 on 6 matching bases. The germline V and J ends were trimmed by 4 bases and 6 bases, with 10 bases remaining between them. Germline-derived CDR1 and CDR2 are MNHNS and SASEGT. This CDR3 has 13 amino acids. The chain's CDR3 is CASSAQGGNEQFF. The CDR3 nucleotides are TGTGCCAGCAGTGCCCAAGGGGGCAATGAGCAGTTCTTC.

The chain couples TRBV5-4 to TRBJ2-7; D might be TRBD1 (6 bases). CDR1 is SGHNT and CDR2 is YYREEE in the germline V gene (reference sequence). With 4 bases removed from V and 3 bases from J, the gap between germline ends came to 20 bases. The CDR3 has 16 residues. Written as DNA, the CDR3 is TGTGCCAGCAGCCCCCCCCCGACAGGCGGATACTACGAGCAGTACTTC. This codes for CASSPPPTGGYYEQYF.

In its sample, this clone was seen a few times. This sequence joins TRBV5-6 and TRBJ2-5; maybe TRBD2 (5 bases). The CDR3 runs to 16 residues. V dropped 1 base and J dropped 2 bases, with 15 bases sitting between them. Germline-derived CDR1 and CDR2 are SGHDT and YYEEEE. CDR3 DNA: TGTGCCAGCAGCTTGCACCTAGCCTTCCTACAAGAGACCCAGTACTTC. Protein: CASSLHLAFLQETQYF.

The V gene is TRBV28, the J gene TRBJ2-2; TRBD2 aligns across 10 bases. This CDR3 is 15 amino acids long. V lost 8 bases and J lost 6; bases outside the gene matches: 9. Germline CDR1 is MDHEN and CDR2 is SYDVKM. The CDR3 reads CASRASGRLPGELFF. As DNA, the CDR3 is TGTGCCAGCCGGGCTAGCGGGAGATTACCCGGGGAGCTGTTTTTT. The complete variable domain, with remaining parts taken from reference TRBV28 and TRBJ2-2, reads DVKVTQSSRYLVKRTGEKVFLECVQDMDHENMFWYRQDPGLGLRLIYFSYDVKMKEKGDIPEGYSVSREKKERFSLILESASTNQTSMYLCASRASGRLPGELFFGEGSRLTVL.

This chain uses TRBV5-1 with TRBJ2-7, with D possibly matching TRBD1 (6 bases). V was cut by 2 bases and J by 3 bases, with 12 bases left in between. The germline gives CDR1 SGHRS, CDR2 YFSETQ. The CDR3 has 14 residues. This chain's CDR3 is CASSFGGDFYEQYF. CDR3 sequence (DNA): TGCGCCAGCAGCTTTGGGGGCGATTTCTACGAGCAGTACTTC.